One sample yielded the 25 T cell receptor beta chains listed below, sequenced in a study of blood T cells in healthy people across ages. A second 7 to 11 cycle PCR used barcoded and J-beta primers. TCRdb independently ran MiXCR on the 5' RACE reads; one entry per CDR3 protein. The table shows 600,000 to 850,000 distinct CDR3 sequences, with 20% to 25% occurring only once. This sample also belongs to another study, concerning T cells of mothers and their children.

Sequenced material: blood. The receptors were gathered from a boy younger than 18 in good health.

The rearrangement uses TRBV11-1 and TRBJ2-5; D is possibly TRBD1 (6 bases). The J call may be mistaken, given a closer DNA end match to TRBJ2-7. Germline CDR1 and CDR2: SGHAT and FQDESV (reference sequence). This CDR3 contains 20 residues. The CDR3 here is CASSLGPAPGTSSLTYEQYF. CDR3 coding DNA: TGTGCCAGCAGCTTAGGCCCTGCGCCCGGGACAAGTTCTTTGACCTACGAGCAGTACTTC.

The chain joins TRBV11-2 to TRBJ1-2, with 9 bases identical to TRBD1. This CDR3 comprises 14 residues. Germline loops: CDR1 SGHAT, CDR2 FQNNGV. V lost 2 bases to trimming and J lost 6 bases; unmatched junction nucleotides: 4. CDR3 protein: CASSLSGTGNGYTF. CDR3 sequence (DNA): TGTGCCAGCAGCTTAAGTGGGACAGGGAATGGCTACACCTTC.

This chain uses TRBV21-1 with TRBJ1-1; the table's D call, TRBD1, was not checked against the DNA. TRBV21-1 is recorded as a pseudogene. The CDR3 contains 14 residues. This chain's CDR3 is CASPPGQGNTEAFF. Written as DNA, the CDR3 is TGTGCCAGCCCCCCGGGACAGGGGAACACTGAAGCTTTCTTT.

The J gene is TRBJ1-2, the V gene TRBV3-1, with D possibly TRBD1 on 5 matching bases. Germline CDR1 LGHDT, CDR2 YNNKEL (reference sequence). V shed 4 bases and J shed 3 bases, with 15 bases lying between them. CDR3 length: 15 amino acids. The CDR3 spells CASSPARDQDYGYTF. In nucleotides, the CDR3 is TGTGCCAGCAGCCCAGCCAGGGATCAGGACTATGGCTACACCTTC.

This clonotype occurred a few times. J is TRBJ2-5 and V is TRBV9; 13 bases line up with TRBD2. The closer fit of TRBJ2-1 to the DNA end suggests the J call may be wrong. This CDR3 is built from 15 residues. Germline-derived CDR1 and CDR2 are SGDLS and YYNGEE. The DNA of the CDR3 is TGTGCCAGCAGCCCTACTAGCGGGAGGGCCAATGAGCAGTTCTTC. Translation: CASSPTSGRANEQFF.

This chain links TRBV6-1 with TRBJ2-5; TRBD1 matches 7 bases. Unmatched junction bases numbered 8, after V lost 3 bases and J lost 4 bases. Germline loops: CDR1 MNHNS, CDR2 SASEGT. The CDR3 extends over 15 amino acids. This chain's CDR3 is CASSDETGIRETQYF. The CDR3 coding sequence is TGTGCCAGCAGTGACGAGACAGGGATTCGAGAGACCCAGTACTTC.

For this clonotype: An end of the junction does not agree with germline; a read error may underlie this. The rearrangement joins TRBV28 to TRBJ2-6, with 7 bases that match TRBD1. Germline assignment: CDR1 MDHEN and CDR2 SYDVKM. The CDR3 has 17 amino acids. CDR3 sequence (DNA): TGTGCCAGCACCCCGGGACAGTGGTACTCTGGGGCCAACGTCCCGACTTTC. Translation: CASTPGQWYSGANVPTF.

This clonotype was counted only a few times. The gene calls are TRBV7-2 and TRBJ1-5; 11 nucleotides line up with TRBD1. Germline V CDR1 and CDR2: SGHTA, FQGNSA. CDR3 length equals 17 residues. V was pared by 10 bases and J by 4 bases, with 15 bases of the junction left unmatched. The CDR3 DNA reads TGTGCCAATAGCTTCACCGGGACAGGGGGTTGGAATCAGCCCCAGCATTTT. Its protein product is CANSFTGTGGWNQPQHF.

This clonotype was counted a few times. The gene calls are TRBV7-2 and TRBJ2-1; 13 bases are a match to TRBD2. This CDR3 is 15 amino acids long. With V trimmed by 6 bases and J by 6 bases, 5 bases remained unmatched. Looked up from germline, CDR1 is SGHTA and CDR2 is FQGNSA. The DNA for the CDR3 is TGTGCCAGCAGAAAAACTAGCGGGGGGGCCAATGAGCAGTTCTTC. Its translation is CASRKTSGGANEQFF.

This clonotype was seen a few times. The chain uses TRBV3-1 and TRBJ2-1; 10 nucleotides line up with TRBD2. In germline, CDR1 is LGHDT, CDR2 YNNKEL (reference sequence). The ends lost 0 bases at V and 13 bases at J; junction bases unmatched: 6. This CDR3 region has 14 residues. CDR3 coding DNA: TGTGCCAGCAGCCAAGAGGGTAGCGGGAGGAGACAGTTCTTC. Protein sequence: CASSQEGSGRRQFF.

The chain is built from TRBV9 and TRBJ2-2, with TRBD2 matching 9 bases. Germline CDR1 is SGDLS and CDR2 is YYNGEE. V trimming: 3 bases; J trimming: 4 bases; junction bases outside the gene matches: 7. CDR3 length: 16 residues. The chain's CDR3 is CASSGGVAGATGELFF. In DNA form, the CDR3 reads TGTGCCAGCAGCGGGGGCGTAGCGGGGGCCACCGGGGAGCTGTTTTTT.

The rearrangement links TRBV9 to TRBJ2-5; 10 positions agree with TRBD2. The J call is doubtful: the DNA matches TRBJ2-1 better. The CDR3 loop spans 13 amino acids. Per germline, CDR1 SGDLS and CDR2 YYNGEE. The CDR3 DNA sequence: TGTGCCAGCACTAGAGCGGGAGGGGCTGAGCAGTTCTTC. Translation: CASTRAGGAEQFF.

This chain's CDR3 is CASSIAGGVRAEAFF. The DNA of the CDR3 is TGTGCCAGCAGCATAGCAGGGGGGGTAAGGGCTGAAGCTTTCTTT. This chain joins TRBV21-1 and TRBJ1-1; the table calls TRBD1, which could not be checked here. TRBV21-1 is reported as a pseudogene. The CDR3 spans 15 residues.

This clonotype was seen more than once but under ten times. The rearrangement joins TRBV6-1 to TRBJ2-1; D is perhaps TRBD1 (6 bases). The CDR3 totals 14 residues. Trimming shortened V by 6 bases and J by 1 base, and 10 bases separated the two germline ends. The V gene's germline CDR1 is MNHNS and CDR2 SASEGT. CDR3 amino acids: CASSVDSSYNEQFF. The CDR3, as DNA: TGTGCCAGCAGCGTGGACAGTTCCTACAATGAGCAGTTCTTC.

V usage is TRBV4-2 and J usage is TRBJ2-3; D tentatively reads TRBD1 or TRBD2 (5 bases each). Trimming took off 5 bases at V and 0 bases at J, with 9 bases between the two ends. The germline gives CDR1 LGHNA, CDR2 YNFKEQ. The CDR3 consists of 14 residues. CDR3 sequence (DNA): TGTGCCAGCAGCGGGGACGTTAGCACAGATACGCAGTATTTT. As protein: CASSGDVSTDTQYF.

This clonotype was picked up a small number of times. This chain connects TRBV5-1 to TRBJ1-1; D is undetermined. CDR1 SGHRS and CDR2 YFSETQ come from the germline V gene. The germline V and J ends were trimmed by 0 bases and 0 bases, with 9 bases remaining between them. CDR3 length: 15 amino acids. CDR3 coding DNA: TGCGCCAGCAGCTTGGACGGGAAAGTGAACACTGAAGCTTTCTTT. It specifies CASSLDGKVNTEAFF.

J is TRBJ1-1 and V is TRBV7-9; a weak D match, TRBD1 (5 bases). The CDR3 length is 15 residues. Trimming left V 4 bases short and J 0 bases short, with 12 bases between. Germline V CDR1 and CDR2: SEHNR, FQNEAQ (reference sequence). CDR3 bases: TGTGCCAGCAGCTCCGGGACGGCAATGAACACTGAAGCTTTCTTT. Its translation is CASSSGTAMNTEAFF.

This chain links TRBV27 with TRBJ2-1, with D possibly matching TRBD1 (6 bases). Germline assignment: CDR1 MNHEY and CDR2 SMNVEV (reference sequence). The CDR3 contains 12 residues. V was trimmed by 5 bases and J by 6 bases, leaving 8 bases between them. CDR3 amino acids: CASSIGGNEQFF. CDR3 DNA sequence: TGTGCCAGCAGTATAGGGGGCAATGAGCAGTTCTTC.

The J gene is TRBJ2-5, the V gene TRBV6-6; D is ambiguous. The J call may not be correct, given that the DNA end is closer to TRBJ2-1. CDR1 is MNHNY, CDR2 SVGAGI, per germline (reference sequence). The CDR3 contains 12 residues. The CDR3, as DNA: TGTGCCAGCAGTTATCTCCGCGATGAGCAGTTCTTC. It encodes CASSYLRDEQFF.

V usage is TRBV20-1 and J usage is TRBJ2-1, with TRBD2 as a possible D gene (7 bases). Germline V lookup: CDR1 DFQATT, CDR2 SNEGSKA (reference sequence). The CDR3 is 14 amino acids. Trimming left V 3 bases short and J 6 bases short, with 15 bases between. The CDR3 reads CSASVGGLLNEQFF. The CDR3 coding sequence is TGCAGTGCTAGTGTCGGGGGGCTACTCAATGAGCAGTTCTTC.

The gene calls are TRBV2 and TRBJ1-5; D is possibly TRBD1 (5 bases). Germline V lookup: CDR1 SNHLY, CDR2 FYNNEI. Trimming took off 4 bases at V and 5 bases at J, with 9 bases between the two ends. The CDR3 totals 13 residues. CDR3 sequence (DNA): TGTGCCAGCAGTGGGTGGGGGGATCAGCCCCAGCATTTT. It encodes CASSGWGDQPQHF.

The CDR3 sequence is CASSQNGATDTQYF. The DNA for the CDR3 is TGTGCCAGCTCACAGAATGGGGCCACAGATACGCAGTATTTT. V and J are TRBV18 and TRBJ2-3, with D maybe TRBD1 (5 bases). The CDR3 has 14 residues. Per the germline V gene, CDR1 is KGHSH and CDR2 is LQKENI. V lost 4 bases and J 2 bases, leaving 10 bases between the germline ends.

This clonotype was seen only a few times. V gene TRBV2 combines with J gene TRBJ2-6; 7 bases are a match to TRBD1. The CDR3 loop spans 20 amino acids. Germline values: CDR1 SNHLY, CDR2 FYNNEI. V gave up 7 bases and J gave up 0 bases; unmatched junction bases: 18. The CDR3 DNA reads TGTGCCAGCACGCCTATAATCGACAGGGTAATAAGCTCTGGGGCCAACGTCCTGACTTTC. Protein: CASTPIIDRVISSGANVLTF.

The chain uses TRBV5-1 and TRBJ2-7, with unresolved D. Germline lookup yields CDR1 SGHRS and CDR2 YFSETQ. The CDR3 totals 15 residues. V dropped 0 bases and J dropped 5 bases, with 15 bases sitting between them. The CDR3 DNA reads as TGCGCCAGCAGCTTGGGCCTAGGGCGAACCCACGAGCAGTACTTC. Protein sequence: CASSLGLGRTHEQYF.

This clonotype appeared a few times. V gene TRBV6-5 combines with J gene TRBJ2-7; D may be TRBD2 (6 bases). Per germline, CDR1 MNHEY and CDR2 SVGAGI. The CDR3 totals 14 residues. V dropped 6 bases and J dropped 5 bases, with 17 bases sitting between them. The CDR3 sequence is CASRRTTWGDEQYF. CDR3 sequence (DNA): TGTGCCAGCAGGCGGACTACGTGGGGGGACGAGCAGTACTTC.